One and the same sample provided the 25 T cell receptor beta chains below, sequenced in a study of tumor-infiltrating lymphocytes in localized non-small cell lung cancer. The repertoire was sequenced with immunoSEQ multiplex PCR; TCRdb's copy has only in-frame clones and lacks some. The sample records 20,000 to 25,000 clones, roughly 80% being singletons. Sequences were obtained from lung tumor tissue. Every receptor here comes from a human donor with non-small cell lung cancer.

The rearrangement joins TRBV7-2 to TRBJ1-2; possible D gene TRBD1, 6 bases. The CDR3 extends over 11 amino acids. Trimming stripped 1 base from V and 14 bases from J, with 11 bases between. Germline V CDR1 and CDR2: SGHTA, FQGNSA. In DNA form, the CDR3 reads TGTGCCAGCAGCTTAGGGGGGGCCCCTACCTTC. This translates into CASSLGGAPTF.

This chain uses TRBV27 with TRBJ2-2; no firm D call. Germline CDR1 is MNHEY and CDR2 is SMNVEV (reference sequence). This CDR3 is built from 11 residues. The V end lost 3 bases, the J end lost 6 bases, and 2 bases lay between the germline ends. The CDR3 coding sequence is TGTGCCAGCAGTTTGGCCGGGGAGCTGTTTTTT. Protein product: CASSLAGELFF.

This clone came up a few times. The genes are TRBV7-6 and TRBJ2-7; 7 nucleotides match TRBD1. The CDR3 length is 14 residues. Germline V gene sequence: CDR1 SGHVS, CDR2 FNYEAQ. The V gene end was trimmed by 5 bases and the J gene end by 6 bases; junction bases not matched to a gene: 10. The CDR3 coding sequence is TGTGCCAGCAGCCCAGGGGGACAGACCGCCGAGCAGTACTTC. Protein: CASSPGGQTAEQYF. Based on the CDR3 plus reference TRBV7-6 and TRBJ2-7, the full variable domain is GAGVSQSPRYKVTKRGQDVALRCDPISGHVSLYWYRQALGQGPEFLTYFNYEAQQDKSGLPNDRFSAERPEGSISTLTIQRTEQRDSAMYRCASSPGGQTAEQYFGPGTRLTVT.

J is TRBJ2-1 and V is TRBV5-1; TRBD2 matches at 13 bases. This CDR3 spans 15 amino acids. From germline, CDR1 is SGHRS and CDR2 YFSETQ. After removal of 2 bases from V and 9 bases from J, the junction contained 5 bases not matched to a gene. The CDR3, as DNA: TGCGCCAGCAGCTTTGGACTAGCGGGAGTTATTGAGCAGTTCTTC. This translates into CASSFGLAGVIEQFF.

The rearrangement uses TRBV19 and TRBJ2-7; perhaps TRBD1 as D (6 bases). This CDR3 has 13 amino acids. In germline, CDR1 is LNHDA, CDR2 SQIVND (reference sequence). V was clipped by 0 bases and J by 3 bases, with 6 bases between them. CDR3 coding DNA: TGTGCCAGTAGTATAGAGGACAGCTACGAGCAGTACTTC. This sequence encodes CASSIEDSYEQYF.

The chain links TRBV30 to TRBJ1-1, with TRBD1 matching 9 bases. CDR1 and CDR2 from the germline V gene are GTSNPN and SVGIG (reference sequence). The CDR3 covers 13 residues. The trim removed 2 bases at V and 4 bases at J, leaving 2 bases unmatched. CDR3 sequence (DNA): TGTGCCTGGAGTTCGGACAGGGGCACTGAAGCTTTCTTT. It encodes CAWSSDRGTEAFF.

The chain employs TRBV30 and TRBJ1-2, with D perhaps matching TRBD1 (5 bases). V gave up 3 bases and J gave up 13 bases, with 15 bases separating them. The CDR3 is 11 residues long. Germline V lookup: CDR1 GTSNPN, CDR2 SVGIG (reference sequence). The CDR3 reads CAWSRRTLSTF. The CDR3 bases are TGTGCCTGGAGCAGACGGACACTCTCCACCTTC.

This clone was seen only once. J is TRBJ2-1 and V is TRBV5-4, with D perhaps TRBD2 (5 bases). The CDR3 runs to 14 residues. CDR1 and CDR2 (germline): SGHNT, YYREEE (reference sequence). V lost 0 bases and J lost 3, with 7 bases in between. CDR3 protein: CASSLGGYYNEQFF. DNA of the CDR3: TGTGCCAGCAGCTTGGGCGGGTACTACAATGAGCAGTTCTTC.

This clone has just a few counts. This rearrangement joins TRBV15 to TRBJ1-5; TRBD1 matches at 9 bases. The CDR3 is 14 amino acids. V dropped 4 bases and J dropped 7; count of bases not matched to a gene: 5. Looked up from germline, CDR1 is LNHNV and CDR2 is YYDKDF (reference sequence). CDR3 in DNA: TGTGCCACCAGCACCACAGGGGGCTACCAGCCCCAGCATTTT. It encodes CATSTTGGYQPQHF.

This chain uses TRBV6-5 with TRBJ1-3; 11 bases are a match to TRBD1. Germline V gene lookup returns CDR1 MNHEY and CDR2 SVGAGI. This CDR3 spans 13 amino acids. With 10 bases clipped from V and 8 bases from J, the junction kept 7 bases outside the gene matches. CDR3 sequence reads: CATQGTGGYTIYF. The CDR3 coding sequence is TGTGCCACCCAGGGGACAGGGGGATACACCATATATTTT.

This sequence joins TRBV9 and TRBJ1-1; D is uncertain. Deletions cut 0 bases from V and 0 bases from J, with 6 bases between. The CDR3 covers 14 residues. Germline CDR1 SGDLS, CDR2 YYNGEE. The CDR3 spells CASSVGAVNTEAFF. The CDR3 DNA follows: TGTGCCAGCAGCGTAGGTGCCGTGAACACTGAAGCTTTCTTT.

The chain joins TRBV5-6 to TRBJ2-7; D possibly corresponds to TRBD2 (6 bases). Germline V CDR1 and CDR2: SGHDT, YYEEEE. With 3 bases removed from V and 5 bases from J, the gap between germline ends came to 18 bases. The CDR3 is made up of 15 amino acids. As DNA, the CDR3 is TGTGCCAGCAGCTGGGCCGCGATTGGGGAGGACGAGCAGTACTTC. The encoded protein is CASSWAAIGEDEQYF.

The chain uses TRBV10-1 and TRBJ2-3; 14 nucleotides align to TRBD2. Per germline, CDR1 WNHNN and CDR2 SYGVQD (reference sequence). The CDR3 contains 15 residues. V was clipped by 10 bases and J by 5 bases; unmatched bases: 8. CDR3 loop: CATTTSGRVGDTQYF. The CDR3 nucleotides are TGCGCCACCACGACTAGCGGGAGGGTGGGAGATACGCAGTATTTT.

The chain has TRBV27 and TRBJ1-5; no reliable D call. The length of the CDR3 is 12 residues. V was clipped by 3 bases and J by 6 bases, with 6 bases between them. CDR1 and CDR2 from the germline V gene are MNHEY and SMNVEV (reference sequence). The CDR3 DNA is TGTGCCAGCAGTTTTGCAGGTCAGCCCCAGCATTTT. Amino acids: CASSFAGQPQHF.

The rearrangement joins TRBV19 to TRBJ1-1, with 7 positions matching TRBD1. This CDR3 has 14 amino acids. The germline V gene encodes CDR1 LNHDA and CDR2 SQIVND (reference sequence). V dropped 9 bases and J dropped 0; count of bases not matched to a gene: 7. CDR3 sequence (DNA): TGTGCCAGCCATAAGACAGGGTTGAACACTGAAGCTTTCTTT. It codes for CASHKTGLNTEAFF.

This clone was seen more than once but under ten times. The rearrangement links TRBV6-5 to TRBJ2-7; no definite D call. V was trimmed by 2 bases and J by 7 bases, leaving 6 bases between them. Germline V gene sequence: CDR1 MNHEY, CDR2 SVGAGI. This CDR3 is built from 11 residues. The CDR3 bases are TGTGCCAGCAGTTACGGTGGGGAGCAGTACTTC. Encoded protein: CASSYGGEQYF.

There are a few counts of this clone. The chain joins TRBV28 to TRBJ2-1; 8 bases map to TRBD1. This CDR3 has 14 amino acids. J lost 6 bases, V lost 6 bases, and 7 bases had no gene match. Looked up from germline, CDR1 is MDHEN and CDR2 is SYDVKM. The CDR3 coding sequence is TGTGCCAGCAGCAGACAGGGGAGATTCAATGAGCAGTTCTTC. This gives the protein CASSRQGRFNEQFF.

The chain carries TRBV6-5 and TRBJ1-2, with D possibly TRBD1 on 6 matching bases. Germline V gives CDR1 MNHEY, CDR2 SVGAGI. Trimming removed 4 bases at V and 6 bases at J, with 9 bases between. The CDR3 spans 12 residues. The DNA for the CDR3 is TGTGCCAGCAGTTTAACAGGGAATGGCTACACCTTC. It yields the protein CASSLTGNGYTF.

The chain links TRBV7-9 to TRBJ2-3; 9 positions match TRBD2. V lost 6 bases and J lost 1; bases outside the gene matches: 8. Germline V gene lookup returns CDR1 SEHNR and CDR2 FQNEAQ (reference sequence). The CDR3 is 16 residues long. Here the CDR3 reads CASRAGGALGTDTQYF. The CDR3 DNA sequence: TGTGCCAGCAGAGCGGGAGGTGCCCTTGGCACAGATACGCAGTATTTT.

The genes are TRBV9 and TRBJ2-6, with D tentatively TRBD1 or TRBD2 (5 bases each). The CDR3 is made up of 15 amino acids. The germline gives CDR1 SGDLS, CDR2 YYNGEE. V shed 4 bases and J shed 4 bases, with 12 bases lying between them. The CDR3 sequence is CASSPGTLGANVLTF. The CDR3 DNA reads TGTGCCAGCAGCCCCGGGACGCTCGGGGCCAACGTCCTGACTTTC.

The rearrangement joins TRBV30 to TRBJ2-2; 7 positions match TRBD2. J was trimmed by 4 bases and V by 3 bases; bases with no gene match: 8. Germline assignment: CDR1 GTSNPN and CDR2 SVGIG (reference sequence). This CDR3 has 15 residues. Written as DNA, the CDR3 is TGTGCCTGGAGGGGGGGAGGGAGCTGCACCGGGGAGCTGTTTTTT. Its protein is CAWRGGGSCTGELFF.

This clone occurred a few times. This chain joins TRBV5-5 and TRBJ2-1; D not certain. Germline V CDR1 and CDR2: SGHKS, YYEKEE (reference sequence). V lost 3 bases and J 0 bases, leaving 10 bases between the germline ends. The CDR3 loop spans 15 amino acids. CDR3 nucleotides: TGTGCCAGCAGCTCCGTCCTCGGCTCCTACAATGAGCAGTTCTTC. It encodes CASSSVLGSYNEQFF.

By share of the sample, this clone is medium-sized. This chain connects TRBV7-2 to TRBJ1-5; D uncertain. There are 13 residues in the CDR3. CDR1 is SGHTA and CDR2 is FQGNSA in the germline V gene. The ends were cut back, 2 bases at V and 7 bases at J, with 9 bases in the middle. The CDR3 loop is CASSLLGSQPQHF. CDR3 nucleotide sequence: TGTGCCAGCAGCTTATTAGGGTCCCAGCCCCAGCATTTT.

The sample holds a few counts of this clone. As DNA, the CDR3 is TGTGCCAGCCCCAAGTGGGGAAACACCATATATTTT. Its protein is CASPKWGNTIYF. The chain carries TRBV27 and TRBJ1-3; the D is unclear. This CDR3 is built from 12 residues. Germline V gene sequence: CDR1 MNHEY, CDR2 SMNVEV (reference sequence). Trimming removed 8 bases from V and 4 bases from J, with 9 bases in between.

This clone was detected only once. The V and J genes are TRBV11-3 and TRBJ2-2, with 13 positions matching TRBD2. In germline, CDR1 is SGHNT, CDR2 YENEEA. The CDR3 covers 16 residues. V dropped 5 bases and J dropped 6; count of bases not matched to a gene: 6. The chain's CDR3 is CASSPGLAGVPGELFF. The CDR3 region has the DNA TGTGCCAGCAGCCCAGGACTAGCGGGAGTGCCCGGGGAGCTGTTTTTT.